These T cell receptor beta chains were read from a single sample in a study of beta chain features in type 1 diabetes. Assay: immunoSEQ multiplex PCR; the TCRdb copy retains only in-frame clones and omits some. The sample has roughly 380,000 clones; around a fifth are singletons. The sample consisted of naive CD4+ T cells from blood. The receptors here all came from a woman aged 18-29 years in good health. The CDR3 runs from the conserved cysteine through the conserved F or W. The order of the fields is D gene, clone size, J gene, V gene, CDR3 DNA, CDR3 protein. D genes are given only for firm matches. Size tells how often a clone was seen (once, few, many) or the class of an expanded clone, and some rows leave it out.

D: -
size: few
J: TRBJ1-2
V: TRBV7-8
DNA: TGTGCCAGCAGCCCCCCCGGGGGACCCTATGGCTACACCTTC
CDR3: CASSPPGGPYGYTF

D: TRBD1
size: -
J: TRBJ1-2
V: TRBV30
DNA: TGTGCCTGGAGAGACCGGGACAGATATGGCTACACCTTC
CDR3: CAWRDRDRYGYTF

D: -
size: -
J: TRBJ1-2
V: TRBV5-1
DNA: TGCGCCAGCAGCCCGGGTGGAAACTATGGCTACACCTTC
CDR3: CASSPGGNYGYTF

D: -
size: -
J: TRBJ2-1
V: TRBV5-4
DNA: TGTGCCAGCAGCACCGGCAATGAGCAGTTCTTC
CDR3: CASSTGNEQFF

D: TRBD1
size: few
J: TRBJ1-1
V: TRBV7-9
DNA: TGTGCCAGCAGCTCCCAGGGGGTGAACACTGAAGCTTTCTTT
CDR3: CASSSQGVNTEAFF

D: TRBD1
size: -
J: TRBJ2-3
V: TRBV9
DNA: TGTGCCAGCAGCCCACGGACAGGGGACGCAGATACGCAGTATTTT
CDR3: CASSPRTGDADTQYF

D: -
size: few
J: TRBJ2-1
V: TRBV9
DNA: TGTGCCAGCAGCCCTCAGACAGTGCGCTCCTACAATGAGCAGTTCTTC
CDR3: CASSPQTVRSYNEQFF

D: -
size: -
J: TRBJ1-1
V: TRBV2
DNA: TGTGCCAGCAGTCTAGGAAATTTGAACACTGAAGCTTTCTTT
CDR3: CASSLGNLNTEAFF

D: -
size: -
J: TRBJ1-2
V: TRBV7-9
DNA: TGTGCCAGCAGCAACCCTCAGGGATTACTCCGCGGCTACACCTTC
CDR3: CASSNPQGLLRGYTF

D: -
size: once
J: TRBJ2-5
V: TRBV4-2
DNA: TGTGCCAGCAGCCAAGAGGAGGGTTTTGAGACCCAGTACTTC
CDR3: CASSQEEGFETQYF

D: -
size: few
J: TRBJ2-3
V: TRBV4-2
DNA: TGTGCCAGCAGCCAAGATAAGCGGAGCACAGATACGCAGTATTTT
CDR3: CASSQDKRSTDTQYF

D: TRBD2
size: -
J: TRBJ2-2
V: TRBV29-1
DNA: TGCAGCGGGGGTGGACTAGCGGGAAACACCGGGGAGCTGTTTTTT
CDR3: CSGGGLAGNTGELFF

D: -
size: few
J: TRBJ2-2
V: TRBV7-9
DNA: TGTGCCAGGGGGGGCACCGGGGAGCTGTTTTTT
CDR3: CARGGTGELFF

D: -
size: -
J: TRBJ2-7
V: TRBV18
DNA: TGTGCCAGCTCACCTACCTCGACAGGCTACGAGCAGTACTTC
CDR3: CASSPTSTGYEQYF

D: -
size: few
J: TRBJ2-7
V: TRBV28
DNA: TGTGCCAGCAGTCGATCGGGAGGGACAGCCTCCTACGAGCAGTACTTC
CDR3: CASSRSGGTASYEQYF

D: -
size: -
J: TRBJ1-5
V: TRBV25-1
DNA: TGTGCCAGCAGTGAGGTTGGGAGCTTGTCCCAGCATTTT
CDR3: CASSEVGSLSQHF

D: -
size: -
J: TRBJ2-1
V: TRBV2
DNA: TGTGCCAGCGGTGTCAGCGATGAGCAGTTCTTC
CDR3: CASGVSDEQFF

D: -
size: -
J: TRBJ1-5
V: TRBV30
DNA: TGTGCCTGGAGTGTACTCAGCAATCAGCCCCAGCATTTT
CDR3: CAWSVLSNQPQHF

D: TRBD1
size: -
J: TRBJ2-7
V: TRBV18
DNA: TGTGCCAGCTCACAGGACAGGTCGGGGGAGCAGTACTTC
CDR3: CASSQDRSGEQYF

D: TRBD1
size: -
J: TRBJ1-2
V: TRBV30
DNA: TGTGCCTGGAGGTTGACAGGGGGAGGCTACACCTTC
CDR3: CAWRLTGGGYTF

D: -
size: -
J: TRBJ2-3
V: TRBV7-9
DNA: TGTGCCAGCAGCCCGATGGCAGGGCGCACAGATACGCAGTATTTT
CDR3: CASSPMAGRTDTQYF

D: TRBD1
size: -
J: TRBJ1-5
V: TRBV4-2
DNA: TGTGCCAGCAGCCAAGATTTGTCAGGGGGTAATCAGCCCCAGCATTTT
CDR3: CASSQDLSGGNQPQHF

D: TRBD2
size: -
J: TRBJ2-3
V: TRBV18
DNA: TGTGCCAGCGTCTACCTAGCGGGCGCTAGCACAGATACGCAGTATTTT
CDR3: CASVYLAGASTDTQYF

D: TRBD1
size: -
J: TRBJ1-5
V: TRBV5-5
DNA: TGTGCCAGCAGCTTATCAGGGGGCCTATCGGTCCTAAATCAGCCCCAGCATTTT
CDR3: CASSLSGGLSVLNQPQHF